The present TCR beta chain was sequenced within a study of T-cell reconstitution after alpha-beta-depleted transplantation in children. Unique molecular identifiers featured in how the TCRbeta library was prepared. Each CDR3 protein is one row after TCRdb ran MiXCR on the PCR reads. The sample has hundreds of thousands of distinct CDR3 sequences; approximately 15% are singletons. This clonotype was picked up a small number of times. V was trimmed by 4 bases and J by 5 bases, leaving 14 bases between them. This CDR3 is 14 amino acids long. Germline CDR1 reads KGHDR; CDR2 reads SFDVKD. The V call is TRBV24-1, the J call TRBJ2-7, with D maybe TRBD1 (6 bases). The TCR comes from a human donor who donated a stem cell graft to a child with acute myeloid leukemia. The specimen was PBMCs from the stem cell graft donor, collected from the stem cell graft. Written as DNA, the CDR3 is TGTGCCACCAGTGACCTGGGGACACCGGACGAGCAGTACTTC. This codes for CATSDLGTPDEQYF.